A selection of T cell receptor beta chains follows, all from one sample in a study of OX40 agonist ivuxolimab in advanced cancers. The data were produced by immunoSEQ multiplex PCR, yet TCRdb's version contains in-frame clones alone and is incomplete. The sample contains 60,000 to 80,000 clones, approximately 80% of which appear only once. The input for sequencing was CD4+ or CD8+ T cells sorted from blood, taken in a trial of the OX40 agonist ivuxolimab. The origin of the receptors is an adult with an advanced solid tumor such as melanoma, head and neck, liver or kidney cancer. Both conserved end residues are part of each CDR3. Each record gives: D gene, clone size, J gene, V gene, CDR3 DNA, CDR3 protein. A D gene is named only where the DNA matches it firmly. Some rows mark clone size as missing; the rest say once, few, many or name a class of expanded clone.

NA NA TRBJ2-1 TRBV7-7 TGTGCTAGCAGCTTATTCCCAGCGAACAATGAGCAGTTCTTC CASSLFPANNEQFF
NA NA TRBJ1-4 TRBV6-6 TGTGCCAGCAGGGATCAGGGTGCAACTAATGAAAAACTGTTTTTT CASRDQGATNEKLFF
NA NA TRBJ1-1 TRBV11-2 TGTGCCAGCAGCTTGGGTGTCCGGTCCCAAAGGAACACTGAAGCTTTCTTT CASSLGVRSQRNTEAFF
NA NA TRBJ1-6 TRBV6-5 TGTGCCAGCAGTTACTCCTGGGCCGATTCACCCCTCCACTTT CASSYSWADSPLHF
NA NA TRBJ2-5 TRBV9 TGTGCCAGCAGCGCCGGGACTCAGGGATGGGAGACCCAGTACTTC CASSAGTQGWETQYF
NA once TRBJ1-2 TRBV28 TGTGCCAGCAGTTTTCGCGGTAGGAGGGTCGGCTACACCTTC CASSFRGRRVGYTF
NA NA TRBJ1-5 TRBV4-2 TGTGCCAGCAGCCAGGGGGCGGTCTACAATCAGCCCCAGCATTTT CASSQGAVYNQPQHF
NA NA TRBJ2-2 TRBV23-1 TGCGCCATAGCTGGGGAGCTGTTTTTT CAIAGELFF
TRBD1 NA TRBJ1-2 TRBV7-2 TGTGCCAGCAGGAGTACAGGGGTCCTATATGGCTACACCTTC CASRSTGVLYGYTF
TRBD2 NA TRBJ2-1 TRBV14 TGTGCCAGCAGCCAAGTGCGCGGGAGCGGCTACAATGAGCAGTTCTTC CASSQVRGSGYNEQFF
NA NA TRBJ2-3 TRBV11-3 TGTGCCAGCAGCCAAGGGTTGGCAGATACGCAGTATTTT CASSQGLADTQYF
NA NA TRBJ1-1 TRBV2 TGTGCCAGCCTGGGGGGCATCCCGAACACTGAAGCTTTCTTT CASLGGIPNTEAFF
NA NA TRBJ1-4 TRBV18 TGTGCCAGCTCACCACTAGGGGTTAATAATGAAAAACTGTTTTTT CASSPLGVNNEKLFF
NA NA TRBJ2-5 TRBV7-9 TGTGCCAGCAGCCGGTGGGGTGACGAGACCCAGTACTTC CASSRWGDETQYF
NA NA TRBJ2-6 TRBV5-1 TGCGCCAGCAGCTTGAGGGGAGCTGGGGCCAACGTCCTGACTTTC CASSLRGAGANVLTF
NA NA TRBJ1-1 TRBV28 TGTGCCAGCAGCTACGTGAGAATCACTGAAGCTTTCTTT CASSYVRITEAFF
NA NA TRBJ1-3 TRBV5-1 TGCGCCAGCAGCTTGGGAAGCTCTGGAAACACCATATATTTT CASSLGSSGNTIYF
NA NA TRBJ1-4 TRBV27 TGTGCCAGCAGTCGATCCCTTTTCAGGGGCCGCTTCGGCGAAAAACTGTTTTTT CASSRSLFRGRFGEKLFF
NA NA TRBJ1-6 TRBV2 TGTGCCAGCAGTGCACAATCAACCCCTAATTCACCCCTCCACTTT CASSAQSTPNSPLHF
NA NA TRBJ1-2 TRBV7-2 TGTGCCAGCAGCTTAAATAACTATGGCTACACCTTC CASSLNNYGYTF
TRBD2 NA TRBJ2-7 TRBV19 TGTGCCAGTAGTATATCGGCGGGAGGGCCCTACGAGCAGTACTTC CASSISAGGPYEQYF
TRBD1 NA TRBJ1-6 TRBV7-2 TGTGCCAGCAGCTTAGGTCAGGGGGCCGTATCCTATAATTCACCCCTCCACTTT CASSLGQGAVSYNSPLHF